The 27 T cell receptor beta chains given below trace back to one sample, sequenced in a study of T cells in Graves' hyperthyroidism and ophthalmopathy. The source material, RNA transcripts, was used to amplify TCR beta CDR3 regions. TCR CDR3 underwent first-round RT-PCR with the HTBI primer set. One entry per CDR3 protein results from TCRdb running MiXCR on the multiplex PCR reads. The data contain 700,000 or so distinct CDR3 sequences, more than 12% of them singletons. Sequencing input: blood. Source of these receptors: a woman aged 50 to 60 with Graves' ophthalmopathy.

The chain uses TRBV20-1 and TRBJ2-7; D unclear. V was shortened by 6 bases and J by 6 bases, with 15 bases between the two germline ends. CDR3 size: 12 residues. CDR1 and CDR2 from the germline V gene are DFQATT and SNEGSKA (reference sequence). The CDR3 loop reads CSAQLPISEQYF. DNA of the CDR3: TGCAGTGCGCAGCTACCGATCTCCGAGCAGTACTTC.

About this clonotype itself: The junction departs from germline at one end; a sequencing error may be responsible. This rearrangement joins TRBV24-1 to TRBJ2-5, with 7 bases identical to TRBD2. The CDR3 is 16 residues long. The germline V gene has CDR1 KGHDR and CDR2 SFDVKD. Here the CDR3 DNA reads TGTGCCACCAGTGATAAAATTGAGAAGCGGGGAGAGACCCAGTGCTTC. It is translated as CATSDKIEKRGETQCF.

This CDR3 reads CASSQERATARSVYEQYF. CDR3 sequence (DNA): TGTGCCAGCAGCCAAGAAAGGGCGACCGCTCGTTCCGTCTACGAGCAGTACTTC. This chain connects TRBV7-2 to TRBJ2-7; D is unclear. Trimming left V 5 bases short and J 3 bases short, with 26 bases between. Germline V gene sequence: CDR1 SGHTA, CDR2 FQGNSA. The CDR3 contains 18 residues.

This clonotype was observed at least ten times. The CDR3 here is CASSEKAVSYNEQFF. The DNA for the CDR3 is TGTGCCAGCAGTGAAAAGGCAGTCTCCTACAATGAGCAGTTCTTC. The chain joins TRBV6-1 to TRBJ2-1; D unresolved. This CDR3 is built from 15 residues. Germline V gene data show CDR1 as MNHNS and CDR2 as SASEGT. Trimming took 2 bases from V and 0 from J, leaving 8 bases between them.

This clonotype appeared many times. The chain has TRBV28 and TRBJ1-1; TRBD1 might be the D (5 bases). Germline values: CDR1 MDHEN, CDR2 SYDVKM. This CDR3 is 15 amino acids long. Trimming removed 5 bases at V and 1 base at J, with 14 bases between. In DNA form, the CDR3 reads TGTGCCAGCAGTCCAGGGATTCGCAGGAACACTGAAGCTTTCTTT. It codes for CASSPGIRRNTEAFF.

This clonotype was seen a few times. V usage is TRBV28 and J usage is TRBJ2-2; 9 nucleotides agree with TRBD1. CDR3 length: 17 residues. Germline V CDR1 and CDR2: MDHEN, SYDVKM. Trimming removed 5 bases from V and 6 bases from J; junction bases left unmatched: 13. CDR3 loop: CASSPPRDRERSGELFF. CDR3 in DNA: TGTGCCAGCAGTCCTCCCCGGGACAGGGAACGATCCGGGGAGCTGTTTTTT.

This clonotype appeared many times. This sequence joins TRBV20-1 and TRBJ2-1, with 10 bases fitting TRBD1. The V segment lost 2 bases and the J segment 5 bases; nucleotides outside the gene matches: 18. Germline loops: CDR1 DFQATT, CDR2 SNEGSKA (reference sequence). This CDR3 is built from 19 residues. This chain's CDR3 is CSARFGTGTGAPTNNEQFF. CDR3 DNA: TGCAGTGCTAGATTTGGGACCGGGACAGGGGCCCCAACGAACAATGAGCAGTTCTTC.

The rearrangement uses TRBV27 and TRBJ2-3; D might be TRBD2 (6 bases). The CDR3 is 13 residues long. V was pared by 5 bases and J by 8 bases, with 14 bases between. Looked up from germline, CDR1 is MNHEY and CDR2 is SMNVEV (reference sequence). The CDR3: CASSERRVGTQYF. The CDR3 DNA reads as TGTGCCAGCAGTGAACGGAGGGTGGGTACGCAGTATTTT.

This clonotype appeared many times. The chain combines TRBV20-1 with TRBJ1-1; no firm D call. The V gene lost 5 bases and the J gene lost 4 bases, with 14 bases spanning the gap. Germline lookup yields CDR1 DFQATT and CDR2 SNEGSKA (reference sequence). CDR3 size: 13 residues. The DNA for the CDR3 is TGCAGTGCTCTCTCACTGGGCGGCACTGAAGCTTTCTTT. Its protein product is CSALSLGGTEAFF.

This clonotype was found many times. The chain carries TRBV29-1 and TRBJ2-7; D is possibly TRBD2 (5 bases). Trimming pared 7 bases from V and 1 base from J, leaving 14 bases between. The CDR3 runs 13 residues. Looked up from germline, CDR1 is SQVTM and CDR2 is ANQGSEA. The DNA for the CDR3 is TGCAGCGCCGCAAAGACTAAATCCTACGAGCAGTACTTC. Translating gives CSAAKTKSYEQYF.

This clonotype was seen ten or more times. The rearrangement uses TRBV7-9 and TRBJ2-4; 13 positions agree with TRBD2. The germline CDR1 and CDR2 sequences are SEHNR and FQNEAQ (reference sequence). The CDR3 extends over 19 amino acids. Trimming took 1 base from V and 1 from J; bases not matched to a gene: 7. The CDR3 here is CASSLVGTSGTVAKNIQYF. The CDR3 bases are TGTGCCAGCAGCTTAGTCGGGACTAGCGGGACGGTGGCCAAAAACATTCAGTACTTC.

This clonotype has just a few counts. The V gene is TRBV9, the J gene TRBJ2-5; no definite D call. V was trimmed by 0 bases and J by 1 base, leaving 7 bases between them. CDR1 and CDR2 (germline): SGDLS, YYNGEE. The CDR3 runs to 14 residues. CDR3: CASSVASGQETQYF. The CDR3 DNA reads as TGTGCCAGCAGCGTAGCGAGTGGCCAAGAGACCCAGTACTTC.

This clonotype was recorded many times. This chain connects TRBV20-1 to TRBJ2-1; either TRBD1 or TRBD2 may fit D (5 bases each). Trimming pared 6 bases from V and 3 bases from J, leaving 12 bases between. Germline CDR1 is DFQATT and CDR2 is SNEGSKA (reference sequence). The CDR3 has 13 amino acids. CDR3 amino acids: CSARGPNYNEQFF. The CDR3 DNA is TGCAGTGCCCGGGGACCGAACTACAATGAGCAGTTCTTC.

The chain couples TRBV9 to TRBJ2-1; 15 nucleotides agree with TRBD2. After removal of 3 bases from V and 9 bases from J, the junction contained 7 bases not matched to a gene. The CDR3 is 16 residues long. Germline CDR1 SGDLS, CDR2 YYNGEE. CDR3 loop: CASSAKGLAGGSEQFF. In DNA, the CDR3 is TGTGCCAGCAGCGCAAAAGGACTAGCGGGAGGGAGTGAGCAGTTCTTC.

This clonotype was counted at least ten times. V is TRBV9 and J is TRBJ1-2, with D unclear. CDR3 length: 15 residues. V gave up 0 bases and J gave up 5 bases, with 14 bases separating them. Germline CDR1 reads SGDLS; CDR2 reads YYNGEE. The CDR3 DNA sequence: TGTGCCAGCAGCGTAGAAGGCCTTGGGAGGTATGGCTACACCTTC. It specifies CASSVEGLGRYGYTF.

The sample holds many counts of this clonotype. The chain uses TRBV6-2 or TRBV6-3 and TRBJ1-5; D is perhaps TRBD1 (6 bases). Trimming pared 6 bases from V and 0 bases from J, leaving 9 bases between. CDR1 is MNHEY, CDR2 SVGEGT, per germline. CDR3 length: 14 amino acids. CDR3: CASSRDNSNQPQHF. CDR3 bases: TGTGCCAGCAGCAGGGACAATAGCAATCAGCCCCAGCATTTT.

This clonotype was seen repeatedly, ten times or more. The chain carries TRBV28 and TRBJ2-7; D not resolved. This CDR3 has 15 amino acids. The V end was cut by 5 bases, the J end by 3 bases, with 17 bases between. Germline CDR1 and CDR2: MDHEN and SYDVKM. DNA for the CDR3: TGTGCCAGCAGTCCTTACTTGCCCTTTCACTACGAGCAGTACTTC. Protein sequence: CASSPYLPFHYEQYF.

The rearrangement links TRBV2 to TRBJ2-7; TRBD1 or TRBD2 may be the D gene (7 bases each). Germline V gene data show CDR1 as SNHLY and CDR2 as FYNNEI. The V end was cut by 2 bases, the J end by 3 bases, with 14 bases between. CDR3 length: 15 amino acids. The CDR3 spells CASSESGTDHYEQYF. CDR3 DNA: TGTGCCAGCAGTGAAAGCGGGACAGACCACTACGAGCAGTACTTC.

The CDR3 DNA reads TGTGCCACCTCGGGACCTAACACCGGGGAGCTGTTTTTT. Its translation is CATSGPNTGELFF. The V call is TRBV28, the J call TRBJ2-2; the D call may be TRBD1 or TRBD2 (5 bases each). Trimming shortened V by 10 bases and J by 2 bases, and 11 bases separated the two germline ends. This CDR3 is 13 amino acids long. From germline, CDR1 is MDHEN and CDR2 SYDVKM.

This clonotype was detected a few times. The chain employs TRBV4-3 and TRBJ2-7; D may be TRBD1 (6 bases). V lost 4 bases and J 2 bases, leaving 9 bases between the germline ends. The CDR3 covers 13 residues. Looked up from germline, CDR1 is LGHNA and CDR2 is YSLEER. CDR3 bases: TGCGCCAGCAGCCGCGGACAGACCTACGAGCAGTACTTC. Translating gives CASSRGQTYEQYF.

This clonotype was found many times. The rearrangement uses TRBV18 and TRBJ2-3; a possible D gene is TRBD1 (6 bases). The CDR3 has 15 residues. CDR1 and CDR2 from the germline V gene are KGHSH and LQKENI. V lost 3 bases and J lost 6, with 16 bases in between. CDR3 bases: TGTGCCAGCTCACCCATGGACAGTAGTTCGGATACGCAGTATTTT. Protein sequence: CASSPMDSSSDTQYF.

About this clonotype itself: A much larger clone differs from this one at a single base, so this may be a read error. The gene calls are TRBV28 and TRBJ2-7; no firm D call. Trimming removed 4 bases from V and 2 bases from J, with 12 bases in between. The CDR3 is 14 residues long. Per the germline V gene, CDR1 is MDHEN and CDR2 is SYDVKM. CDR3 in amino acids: CASSSPFPAYEQYF. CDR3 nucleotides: TGTGCCAGCAGTTCACCCTTTCCAGCCTACGAGCAGTACTTC.

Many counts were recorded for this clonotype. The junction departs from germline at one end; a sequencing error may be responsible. This chain's CDR3 is CASSLSGSSYEQYF. The CDR3, as DNA: TGTGCCAGCAGTTTAAGCGGGAGCTCCTACGAGCAGTACTTC. The chain is built from TRBV5-1 and TRBJ2-7, with TRBD2 matching over 8 bases. Germline CDR1 is SGHRS and CDR2 is YFSETQ. The CDR3 has 14 residues.

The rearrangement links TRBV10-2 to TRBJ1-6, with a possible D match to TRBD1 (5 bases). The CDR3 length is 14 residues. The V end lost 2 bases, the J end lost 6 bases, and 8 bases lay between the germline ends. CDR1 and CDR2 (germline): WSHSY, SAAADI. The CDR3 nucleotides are TGCGCCAGCAGTGAGATCGGGGGTAATTCACCCCTCCACTTT. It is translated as CASSEIGGNSPLHF.

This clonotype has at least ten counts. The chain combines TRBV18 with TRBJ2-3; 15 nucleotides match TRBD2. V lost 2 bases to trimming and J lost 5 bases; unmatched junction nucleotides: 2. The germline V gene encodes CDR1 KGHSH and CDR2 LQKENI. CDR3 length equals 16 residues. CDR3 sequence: CASSPRTSGRVDTQYF. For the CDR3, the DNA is TGTGCCAGCTCACCAAGGACTAGCGGGAGGGTAGATACGCAGTATTTT.

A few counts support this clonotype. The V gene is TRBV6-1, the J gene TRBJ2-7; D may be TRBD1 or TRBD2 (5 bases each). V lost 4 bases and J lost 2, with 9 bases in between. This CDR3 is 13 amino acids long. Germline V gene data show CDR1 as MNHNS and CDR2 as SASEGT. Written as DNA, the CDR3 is TGTGCCAGCAGTGGGGACCCCGCCTACGAGCAGTACTTC. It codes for CASSGDPAYEQYF.

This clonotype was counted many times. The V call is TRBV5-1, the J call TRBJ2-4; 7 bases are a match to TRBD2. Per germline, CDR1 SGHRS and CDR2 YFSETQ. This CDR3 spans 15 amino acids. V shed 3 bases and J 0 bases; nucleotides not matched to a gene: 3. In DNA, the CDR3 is TGCGCCAGCAGCTCGATAGCGGGAGCCAAAAACATTCAGTACTTC. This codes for CASSSIAGAKNIQYF.